This T cell receptor beta chain is from a study of regulatory T cells in long-lasting Graves disease. Study-level points and caveats: With persistent disease, TRBV28, TRBJ1-2 and TRBJ2-5 were the favored segments. For persistent Graves' patients, TCR diversity was lower than for newly diagnosed ones.

According to the study, TCR beta libraries were built with iRepertoire HTBI primers and CDR3-region Arm-PCR. Original handling: Throughout the samples, researchers identified about 62 TRBV and some 13 TRBJ segments. TCRdb re-analysed the multiplex PCR reads in MiXCR, keeping a single row per CDR3 protein. The V and J calls here are based on TCRdb, not the publication. The table includes 350,000 to 500,000 distinct CDR3 sequences, roughly 21% detected once. Per germline, CDR1 MNHNS and CDR2 SASEGT. This CDR3 spans 16 amino acids. The ends lost 5 bases at V and 2 bases at J; junction bases unmatched: 10. Described time point: persistent/refractory GD, antithyroid drugs over 5 years with positive TRAb. Making the TCR library involved RNA that had been extracted from PBMCs. This clonotype occurred a few times. Its antigen is still unknown.

This receptor was taken from a female donor with Graves disease. The rearrangement uses TRBV6-1 and TRBJ2-5; 8 nucleotides align to TRBD2. The material sequenced was peripheral blood mononuclear cells (PBMCs), taken when the disease was refractory, from a patient treated with antithyroid drugs. The CDR3: CASSTRTSGRQETQYF. The CDR3 DNA reads TGTGCCAGCAGTACCCGTACTAGCGGACGTCAAGAGACCCAGTACTTC.